This is a list of T cell receptor beta chains from one sample in a study of blood T cells in healthy people across ages. TCRdb passed the 5' RACE reads through MiXCR, listing each CDR3 protein once. The table lists 1.5 million to 2 million distinct CDR3 sequences, about 49% of them singletons, with over 2% in the top ten. Sequencing input: blood. These receptors came from a woman aged 40 to 50 in good health. The CDR3 runs from the conserved cysteine through the conserved F or W. The D gene is left open where the match is weak. Clone size is given for some rows only: seen once, a few or many times, or a class if the clone is expanded.

>TRBJ1-2|TRBV5-1|TRBD1|few
TGCGCCAGCAGCACGGGACAGACTCACTATGGCTACACCTTC
CASSTGQTHYGYTF
>TRBJ2-1|TRBV7-9|NA|NA
TGTGCCAGCAGCCGCGCGGGCCTCTCCTACAATGAGCAGTTCTTC
CASSRAGLSYNEQFF
>TRBJ2-7|TRBV20-1|TRBD2|NA
TGCAGTGCTAGAGATGGGGCTAGCGGGGGGATCTCCTACGAGCAGTACTTC
CSARDGASGGISYEQYF
>TRBJ2-1|TRBV4-3|NA|NA
TGCGCCAGCAGCCATCAAATGACAGCTGACAATGAGCAGTTCTTC
CASSHQMTADNEQFF
>TRBJ2-3|TRBV5-1|NA|NA
TGCGCCAGCAGCTTGGCGGGGAACGCAGATACGCAGTATTTT
CASSLAGNADTQYF
>TRBJ2-7|TRBV20-1|TRBD1|NA
TGCAGTGCCGAGCCCCAGGGGGTGTACGAGCAGTACTTC
CSAEPQGVYEQYF
>TRBJ2-7|TRBV20-1|NA|few
TGCAGTGCTAGACCCCCTCAGGGGCGCGCCCACGAGCAGTACTTC
CSARPPQGRAHEQYF
>TRBJ2-7|TRBV7-2|NA|few
TGTGCCAGCAGCTTAGTCGGGGTGAACTCCTACGAGCAGTACTTC
CASSLVGVNSYEQYF
>TRBJ2-1|TRBV20-1|NA|few
TGCAGTGCTAGAGGACTAAGTGAGCAGTTCTTC
CSARGLSEQFF
>TRBJ1-2|TRBV27|TRBD1|few
TGTGCCAGCAGTCAGGGGGCGCATCTTGGCTACACCTTC
CASSQGAHLGYTF
>TRBJ2-4|TRBV5-6|TRBD1|NA
TGTGCCAGCAGTCGGGCGGACAGGGCATCTGGGCAGTACTTC
CASSRADRASGQYF
>TRBJ1-5|TRBV4-2|NA|NA
TGTGCCAGCAGCCAAGATCTCCGGCAGCCCCAGCATTTT
CASSQDLRQPQHF
>TRBJ2-3|TRBV6-2/TRBV6-3|NA|once
TGTGTCAGCAGTTTAGTTATAGGAGAAATTAGCACAGATACGCAGTATTTT
CVSSLVIGEISTDTQYF
>TRBJ2-7|TRBV10-2|TRBD2|NA
TGCGCCAGCAGGCTAGCGGGAGCCGCCCACGAGCAGTACTTC
CASRLAGAAHEQYF
>TRBJ2-5|TRBV3-1|NA|NA
TGTGCCAGCAGCCAAAACGAAGAGACCCAGTACTTC
CASSQNEETQYF
>TRBJ1-5|TRBV6-1|TRBD1|NA
TGTGCCACCAAACTGACAGGGAACAATCAGCCCCAGCATTTT
CATKLTGNNQPQHF
>TRBJ2-1|TRBV7-7|TRBD2|NA
TGTGCTAGCAGCTTAGCCGCGGGGGGCCACTACAATGAGCAGTTCTTC
CASSLAAGGHYNEQFF
>TRBJ2-7|TRBV4-3|NA|NA
TGCGCCAGCAGCCAAGATGTTACCTCCTACGAGCAGTACTTC
CASSQDVTSYEQYF
>TRBJ1-5|TRBV11-2|NA|few
TGTGCCAGCAGGGGAAGGGTCGGTCAGCCCCAGCATTTT
CASRGRVGQPQHF
>TRBJ2-6|TRBV2|TRBD2|NA
TGTGCCGGCCGGACTAGCTCTGGGGCCAACGTCCTGACTTTC
CAGRTSSGANVLTF
>TRBJ2-5|TRBV5-4|NA|few
TGTGCCAGCAGCCCAGACAAACGGTACAGGGAGACCCAGTACTTC
CASSPDKRYRETQYF
>TRBJ2-1|TRBV9|TRBD2|NA
TGTGCCAGCAGCGTAGGTAGACTAGCCGGATCCTACAATGAGCAGTTCTTC
CASSVGRLAGSYNEQFF
>TRBJ1-2|TRBV4-2|NA|NA
TGTGCCAGCAGCTACAGTGTCAGGGCCCGCAACTATGGCTACACCTTC
CASSYSVRARNYGYTF
>TRBJ2-5|TRBV20-1|NA|NA
TGCAGTGCTATCCTAGCGTACCAAGAGACCCAGTACTTC
CSAILAYQETQYF
>TRBJ2-5|TRBV13|TRBD2|few
TGTGCCAGCAGCGCCGGACTAGCGGGGGGGCCGGGAGAGACCCAGTACTTC
CASSAGLAGGPGETQYF
>TRBJ2-1|TRBV6-2/TRBV6-3|NA|NA
TGTGCCAGCAGTAACCTCAGGGGATCCTACAATGAGCAGTTCTTC
CASSNLRGSYNEQFF
>TRBJ2-2|TRBV7-8|NA|NA
TGTGCCAGCGGGGTCGGAAACACCGGGGAGCTGTTTTTT
CASGVGNTGELFF
>TRBJ2-7|TRBV5-1|NA|few
TGCGCCAGCAGTCCCACAGGGTCCGACGAGCAGTACTTC
CASSPTGSDEQYF
>TRBJ2-7|TRBV5-6|NA|NA
TGTGCCAGCAGCTCTCTGAGACGTAGGTACGAGCAGTACTTC
CASSSLRRRYEQYF
>TRBJ2-1|TRBV11-1|NA|once
TGTGCCAGCAGCTTAGCAGGTTCAGGCCGCGAGCAGTTCTTC
CASSLAGSGREQFF
>TRBJ1-5|TRBV4-2|NA|NA
TGTGCCAGCAGCCAAGATCAGGCTAGCAATCAGCCCCAGCATTTT
CASSQDQASNQPQHF
>TRBJ1-2|TRBV7-8|TRBD1|NA
TGTGCCAGCAGCCCCTACCCCGGGACAGGGGCTGGCTACACCTTC
CASSPYPGTGAGYTF
>TRBJ2-7|TRBV7-2|TRBD1|few
TGTGCCAGCAGCTCACGACAGGGGTGGAGCGAGCAGTACTTC
CASSSRQGWSEQYF
>TRBJ2-5|TRBV15|NA|few
TGTGCCATCGGTCGGGAGCCTCCTGAGGTGGAGACCCAGTACTTC
CAIGREPPEVETQYF
>TRBJ2-1|TRBV29-1|NA|NA
TGCAGCGTTGATGGGGGAATTTTCAATGAGCAGTTCTTC
CSVDGGIFNEQFF
>TRBJ2-3|TRBV11-2|TRBD2|NA
TGTGCCAGCAGCTTAGGGACTAGTGGACATACGCAGTATTTT
CASSLGTSGHTQYF
>TRBJ2-3|TRBV6-2/TRBV6-3|NA|few
TGTGCCAGCAGTTTGCGGGGGCGACCAGATACGCAGTATTTT
CASSLRGRPDTQYF
>TRBJ1-4|TRBV4-2|NA|NA
TGTGCCAGCAGCCTTGCCGCTATGAGGGAAAATGAAAAACTGTTTTTT
CASSLAAMRENEKLFF
>TRBJ2-5|TRBV28|NA|NA
TGTGCCAGCAGTTTACGGCGAGACAGTTACCAAGAGACCCAGTACTTC
CASSLRRDSYQETQYF
>TRBJ1-4|TRBV7-9|NA|few
TGTGCCAGCAGTTCACCCTGGGGGACAACTAATGAAAAACTGTTTTTT
CASSSPWGTTNEKLFF
>TRBJ2-1|TRBV20-1|NA|NA
TGCAGTGCTAGAGATCCCTGGGGAACCTACGATGAGCAGTTCTTC
CSARDPWGTYDEQFF
>TRBJ2-5|TRBV3-1|NA|NA
TGTGCCAGCAGCCAAATCCCCCAGGAGACCCAGTACTTC
CASSQIPQETQYF
>TRBJ1-2|TRBV11-2|NA|few
TGTGCCAGCAGCTTAAGTGGGGTTATCTATGGCTACACCTTC
CASSLSGVIYGYTF
>TRBJ2-1|TRBV7-2|NA|few
TGTGCCAGCAGCTTGGGGACACTGCAGTTCTTC
CASSLGTLQFF
>TRBJ2-1|TRBV20-1|TRBD2|once
TGCAGTGCTAGGGGGAAGGGACTAGCGGGGGGGCTCGATGAGCAGTTCTTC
CSARGKGLAGGLDEQFF
>TRBJ2-3|TRBV7-2|NA|few
TGTGCCAGCAGCTTAGGGGGGAGGACTCCCTACGAGACGCAGTATTTT
CASSLGGRTPYETQYF
>TRBJ1-6|TRBV14|NA|NA
TGTGCCAGCAGCCAAGATGTCGAGGGCCGACTCCACTTT
CASSQDVEGRLHF
>TRBJ2-1|TRBV7-2|NA|few
TGTGCCAGCAGCTTAGGGGGCGTGGGAACCTACAATGAGCAGTTCTTC
CASSLGGVGTYNEQFF
>TRBJ2-3|TRBV4-2|NA|NA
TGTGCCAGCACAAGGGGGGATAGCACAGATACGCAGTATTTT
CASTRGDSTDTQYF
>TRBJ1-4|TRBV4-3|NA|NA
TGCGCCAGCAGCCAAGATACGGCAGGGTCTTTAAAGGGGAAACTGTTTTTT
CASSQDTAGSLKGKLFF
>TRBJ2-1|TRBV29-1|TRBD2|few
TGCAGCGCGGGACTAGCGTGGGATGAGCAGTTCTTC
CSAGLAWDEQFF
>TRBJ2-7|TRBV7-2|NA|many
TGTGCCAGCAGCTTAGGGACGGGACCCGACGGGGAGCAGTACTTC
CASSLGTGPDGEQYF
>TRBJ2-7|TRBV28|NA|NA
TGTGCCAGCAGTTTAGGGAGTATAGGGTCCTACGAGCAGTACTTC
CASSLGSIGSYEQYF